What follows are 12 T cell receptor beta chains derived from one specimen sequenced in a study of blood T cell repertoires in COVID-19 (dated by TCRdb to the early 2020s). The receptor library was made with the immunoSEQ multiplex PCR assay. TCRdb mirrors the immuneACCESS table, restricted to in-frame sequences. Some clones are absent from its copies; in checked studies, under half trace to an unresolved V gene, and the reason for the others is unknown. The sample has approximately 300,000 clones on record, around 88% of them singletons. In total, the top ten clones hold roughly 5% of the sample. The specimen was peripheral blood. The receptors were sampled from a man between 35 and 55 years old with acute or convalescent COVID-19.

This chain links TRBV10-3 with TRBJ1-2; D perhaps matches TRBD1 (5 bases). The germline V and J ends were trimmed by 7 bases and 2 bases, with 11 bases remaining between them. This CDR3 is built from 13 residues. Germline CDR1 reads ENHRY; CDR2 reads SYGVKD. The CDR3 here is CAITPTVNYGYTF. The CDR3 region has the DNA TGTGCCATCACCCCGACAGTGAACTATGGCTACACCTTC.

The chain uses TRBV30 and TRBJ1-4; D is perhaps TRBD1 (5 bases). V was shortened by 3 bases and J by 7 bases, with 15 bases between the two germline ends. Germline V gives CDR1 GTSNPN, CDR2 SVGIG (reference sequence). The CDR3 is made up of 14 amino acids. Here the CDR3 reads CAWRTHGGVEKLFF. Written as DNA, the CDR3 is TGTGCCTGGAGAACCCATGGAGGGGTTGAAAAACTGTTTTTT.

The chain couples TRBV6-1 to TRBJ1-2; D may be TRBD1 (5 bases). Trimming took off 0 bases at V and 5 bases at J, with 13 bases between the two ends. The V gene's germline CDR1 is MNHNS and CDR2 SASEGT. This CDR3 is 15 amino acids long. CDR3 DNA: TGTGCCAGCAGTGAAGCGAGGAGGGACGGGTATGGCTACACCTTC. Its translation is CASSEARRDGYGYTF.

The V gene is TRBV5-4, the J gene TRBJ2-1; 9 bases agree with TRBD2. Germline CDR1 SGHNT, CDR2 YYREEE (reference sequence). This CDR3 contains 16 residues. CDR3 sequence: CSYEAGGLGSYNEQFF. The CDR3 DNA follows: TGTTCTTACGAGGCGGGGGGGCTCGGATCCTACAATGAGCAGTTCTTC.

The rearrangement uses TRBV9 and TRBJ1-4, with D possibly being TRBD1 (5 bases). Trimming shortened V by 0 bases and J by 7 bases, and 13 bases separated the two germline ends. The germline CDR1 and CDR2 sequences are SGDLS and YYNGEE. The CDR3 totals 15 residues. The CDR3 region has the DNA TGTGCCAGCAGCGTAGGTGGCAGGGTGACTGAAAAACTGTTTTTT. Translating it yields CASSVGGRVTEKLFF.

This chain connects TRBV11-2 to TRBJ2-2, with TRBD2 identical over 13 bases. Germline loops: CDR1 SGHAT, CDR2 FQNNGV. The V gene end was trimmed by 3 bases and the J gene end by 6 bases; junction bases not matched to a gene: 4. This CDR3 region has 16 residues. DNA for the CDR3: TGTGCCAGCAGCTTTTGGACTAGCGGGGGTCCCGGGGAGCTGTTTTTT. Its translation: CASSFWTSGGPGELFF.

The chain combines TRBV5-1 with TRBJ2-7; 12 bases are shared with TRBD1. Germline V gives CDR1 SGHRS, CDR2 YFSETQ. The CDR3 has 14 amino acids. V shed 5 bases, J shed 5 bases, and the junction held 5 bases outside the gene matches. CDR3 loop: CASSAGTGGHEQYF. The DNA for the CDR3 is TGCGCCAGCAGTGCCGGGACAGGGGGCCACGAGCAGTACTTC.

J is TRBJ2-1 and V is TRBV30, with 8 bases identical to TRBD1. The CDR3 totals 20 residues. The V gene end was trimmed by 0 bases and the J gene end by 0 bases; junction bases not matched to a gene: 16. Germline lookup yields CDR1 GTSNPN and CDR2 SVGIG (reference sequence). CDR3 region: CAWSVFTGGFFRDSYNEQFF. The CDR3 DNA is TGTGCCTGGAGTGTATTTACAGGGGGTTTCTTTAGAGACTCCTACAATGAGCAGTTCTTC.

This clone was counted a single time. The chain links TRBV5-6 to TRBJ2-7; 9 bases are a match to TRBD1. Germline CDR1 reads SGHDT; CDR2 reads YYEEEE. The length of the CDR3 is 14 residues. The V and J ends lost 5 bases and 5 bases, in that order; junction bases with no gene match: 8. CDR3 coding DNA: TGTGCCAGCAGTTGGGGGACAGGGCCAAACGAGCAGTACTTC. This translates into CASSWGTGPNEQYF.

The CDR3 DNA follows: TGTGCCAGCAGCCCCCGGGGGGGAAGCACTGAAGCTTTCTTT. Encoded protein: CASSPRGGSTEAFF. The chain is built from TRBV6-5 and TRBJ1-1; a possible D gene is TRBD1 (5 bases). This CDR3 is 14 amino acids long. The germline gives CDR1 MNHEY, CDR2 SVGAGI. With 6 bases removed from V and 4 bases from J, the gap between germline ends came to 15 bases.

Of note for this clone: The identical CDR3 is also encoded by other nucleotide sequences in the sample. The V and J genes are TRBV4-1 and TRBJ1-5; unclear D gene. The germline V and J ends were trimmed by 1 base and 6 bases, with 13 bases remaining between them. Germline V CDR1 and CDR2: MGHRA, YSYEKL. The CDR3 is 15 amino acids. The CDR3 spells CASSQGPGLGQPQHF. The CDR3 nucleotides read TGCGCCAGCAGCCAAGGCCCGGGTTTGGGTCAGCCCCAGCATTTT.

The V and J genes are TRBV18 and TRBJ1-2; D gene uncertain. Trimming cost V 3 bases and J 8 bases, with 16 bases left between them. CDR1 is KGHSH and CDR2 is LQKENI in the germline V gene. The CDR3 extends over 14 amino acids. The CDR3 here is CASSPGLTTGGYTF. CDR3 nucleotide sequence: TGTGCCAGCTCACCCGGACTCACCACGGGCGGCTACACCTTC.